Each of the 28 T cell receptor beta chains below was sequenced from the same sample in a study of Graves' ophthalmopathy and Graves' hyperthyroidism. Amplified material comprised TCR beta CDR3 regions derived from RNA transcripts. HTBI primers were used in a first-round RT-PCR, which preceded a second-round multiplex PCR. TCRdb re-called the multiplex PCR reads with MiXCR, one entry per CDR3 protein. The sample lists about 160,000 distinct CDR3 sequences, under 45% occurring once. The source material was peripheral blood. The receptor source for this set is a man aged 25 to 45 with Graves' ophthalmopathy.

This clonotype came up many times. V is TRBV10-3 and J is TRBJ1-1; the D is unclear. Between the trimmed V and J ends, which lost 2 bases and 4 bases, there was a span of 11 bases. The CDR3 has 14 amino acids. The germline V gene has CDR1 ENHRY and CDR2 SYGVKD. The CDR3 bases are TGTGCCATCAGTGAGGGCGGTCGGGGCACTGAAGCTTTCTTT. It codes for CAISEGGRGTEAFF.

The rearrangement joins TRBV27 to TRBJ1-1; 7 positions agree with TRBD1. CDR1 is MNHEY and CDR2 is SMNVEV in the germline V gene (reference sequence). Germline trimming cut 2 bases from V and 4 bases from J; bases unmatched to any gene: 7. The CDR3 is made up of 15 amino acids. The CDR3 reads CASSLGWAGGTEAFF. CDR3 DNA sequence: TGTGCCAGCAGTTTAGGGTGGGCAGGGGGCACTGAAGCTTTCTTT.

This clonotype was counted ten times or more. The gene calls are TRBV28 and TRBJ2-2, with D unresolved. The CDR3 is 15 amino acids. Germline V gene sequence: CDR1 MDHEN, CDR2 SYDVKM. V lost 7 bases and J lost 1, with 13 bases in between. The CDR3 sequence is CASKTLPMNTGELFF. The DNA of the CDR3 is TGTGCCAGCAAGACATTGCCCATGAACACCGGGGAGCTGTTTTTT.

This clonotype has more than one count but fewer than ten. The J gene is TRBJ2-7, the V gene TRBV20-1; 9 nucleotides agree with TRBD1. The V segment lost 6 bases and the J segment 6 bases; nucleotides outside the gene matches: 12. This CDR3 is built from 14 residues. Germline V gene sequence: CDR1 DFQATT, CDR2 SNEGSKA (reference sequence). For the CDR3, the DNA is TGCAGTGCGCCTACAGGGGGCTCCTTTTTCGAGCAGTACTTC. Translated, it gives CSAPTGGSFFEQYF.

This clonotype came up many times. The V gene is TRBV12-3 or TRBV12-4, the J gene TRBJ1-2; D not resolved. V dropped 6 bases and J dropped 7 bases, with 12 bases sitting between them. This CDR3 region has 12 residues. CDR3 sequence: CASSPSIRGYTF. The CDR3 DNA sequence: TGTGCCAGCAGCCCCTCGATCCGTGGCTACACCTTC.

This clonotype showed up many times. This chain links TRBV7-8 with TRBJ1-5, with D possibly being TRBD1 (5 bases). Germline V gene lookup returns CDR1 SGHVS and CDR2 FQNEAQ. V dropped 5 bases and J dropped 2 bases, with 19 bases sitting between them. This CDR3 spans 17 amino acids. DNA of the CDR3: TGTGCCAGCAGCCGGTACGCAGGGTATTCGGGCAATCAGCCCCAGCATTTT. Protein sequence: CASSRYAGYSGNQPQHF.

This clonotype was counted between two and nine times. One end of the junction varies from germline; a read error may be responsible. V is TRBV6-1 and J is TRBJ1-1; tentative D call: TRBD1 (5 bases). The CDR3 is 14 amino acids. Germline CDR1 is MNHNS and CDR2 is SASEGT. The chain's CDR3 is CASREGLRDTEAFF. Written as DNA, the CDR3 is TGTGCCAGCAGAGAGGGACTGCGAGACACGGAAGCTTTCTTT.

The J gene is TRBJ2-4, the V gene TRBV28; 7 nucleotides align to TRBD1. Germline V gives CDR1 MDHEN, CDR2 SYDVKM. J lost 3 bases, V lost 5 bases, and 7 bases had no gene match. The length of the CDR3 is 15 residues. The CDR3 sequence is CASSPSRDSKNIQYF. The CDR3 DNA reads TGTGCCAGCAGTCCGTCCCGGGACAGCAAAAACATTCAGTACTTC.

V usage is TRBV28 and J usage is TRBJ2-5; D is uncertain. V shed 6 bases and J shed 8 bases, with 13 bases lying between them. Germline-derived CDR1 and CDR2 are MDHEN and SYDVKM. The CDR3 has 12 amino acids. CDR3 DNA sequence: TGTGCCAGCAGCCTTATCCTAGGAACCCAGTACTTC. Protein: CASSLILGTQYF.

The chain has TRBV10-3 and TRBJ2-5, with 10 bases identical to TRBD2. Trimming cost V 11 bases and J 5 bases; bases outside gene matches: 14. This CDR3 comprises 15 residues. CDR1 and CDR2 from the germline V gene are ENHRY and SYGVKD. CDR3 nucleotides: TGTGCCGCCGCAAAAAGACTAGCGGGCGATGAGACCCAGTACTTC. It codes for CAAAKRLAGDETQYF.

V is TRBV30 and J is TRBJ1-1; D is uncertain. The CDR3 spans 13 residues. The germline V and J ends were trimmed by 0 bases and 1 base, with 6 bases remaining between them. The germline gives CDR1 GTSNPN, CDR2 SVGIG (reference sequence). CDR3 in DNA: TGTGCCTGGAGTGTCGGAGCGAACACTGAAGCTTTCTTT. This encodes CAWSVGANTEAFF.

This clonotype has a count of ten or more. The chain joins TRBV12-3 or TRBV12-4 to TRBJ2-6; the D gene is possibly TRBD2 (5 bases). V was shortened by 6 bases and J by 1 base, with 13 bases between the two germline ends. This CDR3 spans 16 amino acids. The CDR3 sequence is CASRGIRRSGANVLTF. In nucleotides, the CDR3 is TGTGCCAGCAGGGGAATCAGGAGGTCTGGGGCCAACGTCCTGACTTTC.

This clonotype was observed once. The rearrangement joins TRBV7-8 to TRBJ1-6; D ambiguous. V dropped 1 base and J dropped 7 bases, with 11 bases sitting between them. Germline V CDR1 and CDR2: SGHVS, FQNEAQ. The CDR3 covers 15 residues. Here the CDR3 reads CASSLGWGTNSPLHF. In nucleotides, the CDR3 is TGTGCCAGCAGCTTAGGCTGGGGTACGAATTCACCCCTCCACTTT.

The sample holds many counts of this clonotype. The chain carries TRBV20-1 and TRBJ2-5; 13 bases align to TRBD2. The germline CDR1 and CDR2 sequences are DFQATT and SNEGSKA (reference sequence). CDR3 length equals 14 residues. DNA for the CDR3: TGCAGCCGGAAGACTAGCGGGAGGCCCGAGACCCAGTACTTC. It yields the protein CSRKTSGRPETQYF.

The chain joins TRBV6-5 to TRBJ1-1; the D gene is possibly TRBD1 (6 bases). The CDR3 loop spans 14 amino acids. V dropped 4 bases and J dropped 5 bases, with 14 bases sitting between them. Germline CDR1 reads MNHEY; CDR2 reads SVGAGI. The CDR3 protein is CASSSGGLSTEAFF. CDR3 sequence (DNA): TGTGCCAGCAGTTCTGGGGGGCTGAGTACTGAAGCTTTCTTT.

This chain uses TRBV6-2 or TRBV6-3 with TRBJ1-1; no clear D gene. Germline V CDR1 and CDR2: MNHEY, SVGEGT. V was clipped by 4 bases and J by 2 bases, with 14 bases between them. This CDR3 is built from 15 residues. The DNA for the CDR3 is TGTGCCAGCAGTTCCAGCCCAGGATCAAACACTGAAGCTTTCTTT. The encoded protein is CASSSSPGSNTEAFF.

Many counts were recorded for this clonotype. This CDR3 reads CASSYLGGVNQPQHF. CDR3 DNA: TGTGCCAGCAGTTACCTGGGTGGGGTCAATCAGCCCCAGCATTTT. The gene calls are TRBV27 and TRBJ1-5, with D uncertain. Germline CDR1 reads MNHEY; CDR2 reads SMNVEV (reference sequence). V lost 4 bases to trimming and J lost 3 bases, with 13 bases between them. This CDR3 spans 15 amino acids.

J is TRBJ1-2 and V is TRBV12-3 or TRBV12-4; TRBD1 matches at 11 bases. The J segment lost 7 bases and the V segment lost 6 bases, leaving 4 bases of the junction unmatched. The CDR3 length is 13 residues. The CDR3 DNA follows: TGTGCCAGCAGGGACAGGGGGCTGGCTGGCTACACCTTC. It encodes CASRDRGLAGYTF.

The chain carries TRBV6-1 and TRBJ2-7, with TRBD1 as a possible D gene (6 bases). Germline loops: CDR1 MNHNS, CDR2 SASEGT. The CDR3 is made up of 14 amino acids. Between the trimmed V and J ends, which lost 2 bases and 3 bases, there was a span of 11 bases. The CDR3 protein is CASSEMGDNYEQYF. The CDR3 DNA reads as TGTGCCAGCAGTGAAATGGGGGACAACTACGAGCAGTACTTC.

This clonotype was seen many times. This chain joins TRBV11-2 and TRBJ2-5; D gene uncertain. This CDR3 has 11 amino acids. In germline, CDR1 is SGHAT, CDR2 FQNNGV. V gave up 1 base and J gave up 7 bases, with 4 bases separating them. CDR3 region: CASSLVGTQYF. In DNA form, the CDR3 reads TGTGCCAGCAGCTTAGTCGGGACCCAGTACTTC.

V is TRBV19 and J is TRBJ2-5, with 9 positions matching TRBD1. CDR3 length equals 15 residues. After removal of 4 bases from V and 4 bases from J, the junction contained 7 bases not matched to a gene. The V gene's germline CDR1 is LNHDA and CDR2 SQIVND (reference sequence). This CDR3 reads CASSKQGASGETQYF. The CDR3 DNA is TGTGCCAGTAGTAAACAGGGGGCGAGTGGAGAGACCCAGTACTTC.

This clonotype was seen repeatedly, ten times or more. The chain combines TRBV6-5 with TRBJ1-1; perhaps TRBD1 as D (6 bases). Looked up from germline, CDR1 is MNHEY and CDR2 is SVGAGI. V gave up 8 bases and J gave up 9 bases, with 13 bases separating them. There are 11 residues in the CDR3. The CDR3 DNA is TGTGCCAGCGAAAATGGGGGGCAAGCTTTCTTT. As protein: CASENGGQAFF.

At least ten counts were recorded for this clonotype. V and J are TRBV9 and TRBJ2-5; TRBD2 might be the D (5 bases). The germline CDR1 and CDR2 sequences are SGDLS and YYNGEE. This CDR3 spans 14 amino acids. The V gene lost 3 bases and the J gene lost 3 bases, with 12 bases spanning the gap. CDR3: CASSANDYKETQYF. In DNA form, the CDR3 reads TGTGCCAGCAGCGCCAATGACTATAAAGAGACCCAGTACTTC.

The CDR3 nucleotides are TGTGCCAGCAGTTTAAGGAGGGGAGTCTTCGGCTACACCTTC. As protein: CASSLRRGVFGYTF. J is TRBJ1-2 and V is TRBV12-3 or TRBV12-4; possible D gene TRBD1, 5 bases. The CDR3 totals 14 residues. V was shortened by 2 bases and J by 8 bases, with 15 bases between the two germline ends.

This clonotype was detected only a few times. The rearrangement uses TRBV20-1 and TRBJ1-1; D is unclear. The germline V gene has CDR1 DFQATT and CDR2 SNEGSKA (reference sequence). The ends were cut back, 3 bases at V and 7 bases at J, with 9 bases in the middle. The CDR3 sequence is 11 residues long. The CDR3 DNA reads TGCAGTGCTAGCCTTGGTCGTGAAGCTTTCTTT. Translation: CSASLGREAFF.

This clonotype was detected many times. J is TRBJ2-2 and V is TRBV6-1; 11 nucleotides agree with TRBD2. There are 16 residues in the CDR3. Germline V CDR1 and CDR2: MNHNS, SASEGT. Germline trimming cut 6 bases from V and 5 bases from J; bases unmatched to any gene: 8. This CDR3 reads CASSPTSSGRTGELFF. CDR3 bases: TGTGCCAGCAGCCCCACCTCTAGCGGGAGGACCGGGGAGCTGTTTTTT.

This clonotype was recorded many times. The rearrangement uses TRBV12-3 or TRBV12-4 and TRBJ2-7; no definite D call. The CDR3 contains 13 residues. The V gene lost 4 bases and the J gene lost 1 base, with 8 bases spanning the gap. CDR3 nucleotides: TGTGCCAGCAGTTCTCAGGTTTCCTACGAGCAGTACTTC. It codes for CASSSQVSYEQYF.

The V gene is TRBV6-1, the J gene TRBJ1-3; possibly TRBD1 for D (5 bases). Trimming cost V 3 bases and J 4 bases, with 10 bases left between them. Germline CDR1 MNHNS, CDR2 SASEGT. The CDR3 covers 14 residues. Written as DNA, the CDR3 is TGTGCCAGCAGTGAGCAGGGTGGAGGAAACACCATATATTTT. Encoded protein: CASSEQGGGNTIYF.